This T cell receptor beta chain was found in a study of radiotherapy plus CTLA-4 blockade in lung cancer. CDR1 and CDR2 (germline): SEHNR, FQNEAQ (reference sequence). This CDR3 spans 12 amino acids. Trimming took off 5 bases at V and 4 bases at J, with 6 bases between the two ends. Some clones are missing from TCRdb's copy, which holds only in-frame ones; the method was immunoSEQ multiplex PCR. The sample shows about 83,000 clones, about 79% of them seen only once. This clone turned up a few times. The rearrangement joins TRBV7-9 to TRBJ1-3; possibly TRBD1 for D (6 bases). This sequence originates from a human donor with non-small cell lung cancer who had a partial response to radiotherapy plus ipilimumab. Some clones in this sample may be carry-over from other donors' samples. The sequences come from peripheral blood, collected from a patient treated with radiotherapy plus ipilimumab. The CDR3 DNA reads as TGTGCCAGCAGCGGACAGGGAAACACCATATATTTT. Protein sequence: CASSGQGNTIYF.